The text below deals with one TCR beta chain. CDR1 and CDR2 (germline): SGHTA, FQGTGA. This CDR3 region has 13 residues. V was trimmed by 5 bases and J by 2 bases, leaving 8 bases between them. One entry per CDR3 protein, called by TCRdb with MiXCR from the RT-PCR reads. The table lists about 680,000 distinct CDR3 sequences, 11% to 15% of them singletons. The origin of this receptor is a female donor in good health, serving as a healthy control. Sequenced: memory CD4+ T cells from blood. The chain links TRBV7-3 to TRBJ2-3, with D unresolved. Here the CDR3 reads CASSRTNTDTQYF. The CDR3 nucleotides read TGTGCCAGCAGCCGGACCAACACAGATACGCAGTATTTT.